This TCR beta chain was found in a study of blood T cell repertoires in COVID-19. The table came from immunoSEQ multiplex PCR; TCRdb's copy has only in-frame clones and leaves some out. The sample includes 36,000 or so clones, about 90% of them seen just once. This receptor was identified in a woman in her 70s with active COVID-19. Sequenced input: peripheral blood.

The CDR3 region is CASSKLAASSETQYF. CDR3 nucleotides: TGCGCCAGCAGCAAACTAGCCGCTTCATCGGAGACCCAGTACTTC. The genes are TRBV5-1 and TRBJ2-5, with D tentatively TRBD2 (6 bases). The germline gives CDR1 SGHRS, CDR2 YFSETQ. The CDR3 spans 15 residues. Trimming left V 4 bases short and J 5 bases short, with 18 bases between.